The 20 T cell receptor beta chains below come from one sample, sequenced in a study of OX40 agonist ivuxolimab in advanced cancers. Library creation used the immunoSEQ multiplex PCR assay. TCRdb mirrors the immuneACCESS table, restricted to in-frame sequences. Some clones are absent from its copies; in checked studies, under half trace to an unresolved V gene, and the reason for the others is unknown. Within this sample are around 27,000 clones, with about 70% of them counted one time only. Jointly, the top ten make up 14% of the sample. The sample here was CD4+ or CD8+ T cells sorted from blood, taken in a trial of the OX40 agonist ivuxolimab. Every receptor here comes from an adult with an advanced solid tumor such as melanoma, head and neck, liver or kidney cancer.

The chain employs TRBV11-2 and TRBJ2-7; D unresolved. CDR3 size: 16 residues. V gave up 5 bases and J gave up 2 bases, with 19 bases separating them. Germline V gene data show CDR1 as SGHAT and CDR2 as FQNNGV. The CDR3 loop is CASSPYPSSNPYEQYF. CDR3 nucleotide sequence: TGTGCCAGCAGCCCATACCCTTCCTCGAATCCCTACGAGCAGTACTTC.

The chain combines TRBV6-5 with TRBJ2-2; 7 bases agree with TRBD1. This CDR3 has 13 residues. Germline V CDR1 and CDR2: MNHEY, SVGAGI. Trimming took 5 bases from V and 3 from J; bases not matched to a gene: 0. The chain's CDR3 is CASSDRDTGELFF. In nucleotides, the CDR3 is TGTGCCAGCAGTGACAGGGACACCGGGGAGCTGTTTTTT.

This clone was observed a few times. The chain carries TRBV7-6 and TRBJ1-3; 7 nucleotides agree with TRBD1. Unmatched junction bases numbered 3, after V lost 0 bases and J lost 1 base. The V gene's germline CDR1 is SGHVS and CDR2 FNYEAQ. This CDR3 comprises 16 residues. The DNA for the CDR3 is TGTGCCAGCAGCTTAGCCCGACAGGGTTCTGGAAACACCATATATTTT. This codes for CASSLARQGSGNTIYF.

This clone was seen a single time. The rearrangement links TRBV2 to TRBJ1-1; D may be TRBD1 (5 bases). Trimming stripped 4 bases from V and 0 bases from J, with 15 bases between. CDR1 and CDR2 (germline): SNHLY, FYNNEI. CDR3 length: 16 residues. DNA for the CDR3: TGTGCCAGCAGTGTCGAAAAGGGACGGATGAACACTGAAGCTTTCTTT. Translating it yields CASSVEKGRMNTEAFF.

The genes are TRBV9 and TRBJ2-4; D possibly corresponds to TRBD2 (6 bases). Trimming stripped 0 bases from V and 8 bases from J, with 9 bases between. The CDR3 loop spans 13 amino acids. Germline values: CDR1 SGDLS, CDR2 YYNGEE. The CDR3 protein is CASSVGGGDIQYF. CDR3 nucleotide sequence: TGTGCCAGCAGCGTAGGAGGAGGGGACATTCAGTACTTC.

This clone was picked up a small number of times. The CDR3 region is CASEGQTQETQYF. Written as DNA, the CDR3 is TGTGCCAGCGAGGGACAGACCCAAGAGACCCAGTACTTC. The V gene is TRBV2, the J gene TRBJ2-5; 7 nucleotides match TRBD1. Looked up from germline, CDR1 is SNHLY and CDR2 is FYNNEI. CDR3 size: 13 residues. The ends lost 8 bases at V and 1 base at J; junction bases unmatched: 4.

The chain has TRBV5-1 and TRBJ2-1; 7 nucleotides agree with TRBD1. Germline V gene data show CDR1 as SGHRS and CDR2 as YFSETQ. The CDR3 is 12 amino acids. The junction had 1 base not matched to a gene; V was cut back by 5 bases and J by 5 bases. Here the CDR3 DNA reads TGCGCCAGCAGAGGGACAGACAATGAGCAGTTCTTC. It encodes CASRGTDNEQFF.

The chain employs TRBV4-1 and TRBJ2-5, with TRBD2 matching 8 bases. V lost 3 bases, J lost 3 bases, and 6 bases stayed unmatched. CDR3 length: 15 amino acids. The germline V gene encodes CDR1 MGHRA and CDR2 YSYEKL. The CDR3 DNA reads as TGCGCCAGCAGCCAGTTGACTAGCGAGGAAGAGACCCAGTACTTC. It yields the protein CASSQLTSEEETQYF.

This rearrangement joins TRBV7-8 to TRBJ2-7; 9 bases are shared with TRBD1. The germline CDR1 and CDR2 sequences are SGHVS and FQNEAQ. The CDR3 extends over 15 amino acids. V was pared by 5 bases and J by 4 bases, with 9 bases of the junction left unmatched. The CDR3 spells CASSQYPGQGYEQYF. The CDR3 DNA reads TGTGCCAGCAGCCAATATCCGGGACAGGGTTACGAGCAGTACTTC.

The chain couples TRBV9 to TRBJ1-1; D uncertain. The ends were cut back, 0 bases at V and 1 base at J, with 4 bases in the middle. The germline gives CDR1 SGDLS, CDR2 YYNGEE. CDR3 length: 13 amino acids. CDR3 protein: CASSVDQNTEAFF. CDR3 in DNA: TGTGCCAGCAGCGTAGATCAGAACACTGAAGCTTTCTTT.

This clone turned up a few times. This CDR3 reads CAIEDGNTEAFF. In nucleotides, the CDR3 is TGTGCCATCGAGGACGGGAACACTGAAGCTTTCTTT. The rearrangement links TRBV10-3 to TRBJ1-1, with D unresolved. The germline V and J ends were trimmed by 8 bases and 1 base, with 8 bases remaining between them. Germline-derived CDR1 and CDR2 are ENHRY and SYGVKD. This CDR3 is 12 amino acids long.

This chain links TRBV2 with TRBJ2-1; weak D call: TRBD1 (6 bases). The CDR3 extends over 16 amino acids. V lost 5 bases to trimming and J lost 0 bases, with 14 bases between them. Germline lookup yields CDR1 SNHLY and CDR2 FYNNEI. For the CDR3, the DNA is TGTGCCAGCAGTCAACAGGGTAGGAGCTCCTACAATGAGCAGTTCTTC. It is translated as CASSQQGRSSYNEQFF.

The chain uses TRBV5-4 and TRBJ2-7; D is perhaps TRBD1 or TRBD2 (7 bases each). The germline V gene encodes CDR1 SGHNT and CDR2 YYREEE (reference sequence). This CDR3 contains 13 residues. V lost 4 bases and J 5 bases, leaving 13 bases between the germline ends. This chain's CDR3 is CASSRRGGDEQYF. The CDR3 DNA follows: TGTGCCAGCAGCCGCAGGGGGGGGGACGAGCAGTACTTC.

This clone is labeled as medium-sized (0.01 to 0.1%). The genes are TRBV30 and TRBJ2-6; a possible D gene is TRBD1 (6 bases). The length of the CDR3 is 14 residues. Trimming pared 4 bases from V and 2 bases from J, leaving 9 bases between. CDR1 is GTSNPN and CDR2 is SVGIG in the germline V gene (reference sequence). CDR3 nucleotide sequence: TGTGCCTGGATGGGGGCGGCTGGGGCCAACGTCCTGACTTTC. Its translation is CAWMGAAGANVLTF.

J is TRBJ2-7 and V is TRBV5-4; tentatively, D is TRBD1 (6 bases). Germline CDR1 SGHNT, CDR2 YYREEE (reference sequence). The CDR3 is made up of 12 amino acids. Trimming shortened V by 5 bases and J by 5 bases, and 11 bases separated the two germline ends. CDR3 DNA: TGTGCCAGCAGTCTCACAGGGAACGAGCAGTACTTC. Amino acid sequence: CASSLTGNEQYF.

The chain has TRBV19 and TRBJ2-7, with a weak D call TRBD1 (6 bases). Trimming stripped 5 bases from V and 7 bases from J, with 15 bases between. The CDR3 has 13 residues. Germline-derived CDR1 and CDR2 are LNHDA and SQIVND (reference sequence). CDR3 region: CASSASTGGEQYF. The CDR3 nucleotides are TGTGCCAGTAGTGCGTCGACAGGAGGAGAGCAGTACTTC.

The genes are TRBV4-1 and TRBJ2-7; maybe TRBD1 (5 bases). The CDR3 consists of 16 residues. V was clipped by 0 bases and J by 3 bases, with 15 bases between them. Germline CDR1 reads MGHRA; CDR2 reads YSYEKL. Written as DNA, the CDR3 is TGCGCCAGCAGCCAAGATCCGGCAGGGATGGACTACGAGCAGTACTTC. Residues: CASSQDPAGMDYEQYF.

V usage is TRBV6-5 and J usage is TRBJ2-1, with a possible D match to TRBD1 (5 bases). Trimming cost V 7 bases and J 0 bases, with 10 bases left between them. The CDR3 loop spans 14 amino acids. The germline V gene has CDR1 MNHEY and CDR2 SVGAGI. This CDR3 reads CASTVDSSYNEQFF. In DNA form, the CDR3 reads TGTGCCAGCACGGTTGACAGCTCCTACAATGAGCAGTTCTTC.

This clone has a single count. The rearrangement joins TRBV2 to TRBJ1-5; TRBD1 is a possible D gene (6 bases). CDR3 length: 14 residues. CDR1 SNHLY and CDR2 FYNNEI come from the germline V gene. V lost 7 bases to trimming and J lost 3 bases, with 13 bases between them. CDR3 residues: CASTPQGFNQPQHF. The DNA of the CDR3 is TGTGCCAGCACCCCCCAGGGGTTCAATCAGCCCCAGCATTTT.

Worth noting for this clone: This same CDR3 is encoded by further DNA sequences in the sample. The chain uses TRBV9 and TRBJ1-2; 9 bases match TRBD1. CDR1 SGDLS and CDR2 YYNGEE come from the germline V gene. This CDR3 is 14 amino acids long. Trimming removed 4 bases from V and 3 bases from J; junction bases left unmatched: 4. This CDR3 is CASSFTGGDYGYTF. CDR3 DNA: TGTGCCAGCAGCTTTACAGGGGGCGACTATGGCTACACCTTC.